Below are 27 T cell receptor beta chains sequenced from a single sample in a study of PD-1 blockade in classical Hodgkin lymphoma. As to time point: newly diagnosed, previously untreated cHL patient sample. Generated by immunoSEQ multiplex PCR, the TCRdb table keeps only in-frame clones and is missing some. The sample records tens of thousands of clones, 93% being singletons. The sequenced sample was peripheral blood mononuclear cells (PBMCs). These receptors were obtained from a human donor with classical Hodgkin lymphoma.

This sequence joins TRBV5-1 and TRBJ2-1; TRBD2 might be the D (7 bases). Germline values: CDR1 SGHRS, CDR2 YFSETQ. Trimming stripped 3 bases from V and 7 bases from J, with 11 bases between. The CDR3 runs to 13 residues. In DNA, the CDR3 is TGCGCCAGCAGCTCAGGGAGGGGGAATGAGCAGTTCTTC. This translates into CASSSGRGNEQFF.

This rearrangement joins TRBV9 to TRBJ2-3, with D possibly being TRBD1 or TRBD2 (5 bases each). Germline CDR1 SGDLS, CDR2 YYNGEE. Trimming shortened V by 0 bases and J by 6 bases, and 14 bases separated the two germline ends. The CDR3 spans 15 residues. The DNA for the CDR3 is TGTGCCAGCAGCGTAGCGGGACCCTTGGGGGATACGCAGTATTTT. It specifies CASSVAGPLGDTQYF.

The CDR3 DNA reads as TGTGCCAGCAGCCCAGGACAGAACAATCAGCCCCAGCATTTT. Translating it yields CASSPGQNNQPQHF. This chain connects TRBV28 to TRBJ1-5; D is possibly TRBD1 (6 bases). The CDR3 is 14 amino acids. Between the trimmed V and J ends, which lost 6 bases and 3 bases, there was a span of 12 bases. CDR1 is MDHEN and CDR2 is SYDVKM in the germline V gene.

The chain has TRBV27 and TRBJ2-3, with D perhaps matching TRBD2 (5 bases). V was clipped by 7 bases and J by 5 bases, with 13 bases between them. CDR3 size: 13 residues. Per the germline V gene, CDR1 is MNHEY and CDR2 is SMNVEV (reference sequence). The CDR3 bases are TGTGCCAGCAAGTTCAGCAGCGGAGATACGCAGTATTTT. This codes for CASKFSSGDTQYF.

The rearrangement links TRBV6-1 to TRBJ1-1; 7 nucleotides agree with TRBD1. CDR3 size: 15 residues. The germline V gene encodes CDR1 MNHNS and CDR2 SASEGT. J lost 4 bases, V lost 1 base, and 6 bases had no gene match. The DNA for the CDR3 is TGTGCCAGCAGTGAAGAACCCAGGGGGAGCACTGAAGCTTTCTTT. As protein: CASSEEPRGSTEAFF.

The sample holds a few counts of this clone. This chain connects TRBV7-8 to TRBJ1-2; 7 bases line up with TRBD1. Germline CDR1 SGHVS, CDR2 FQNEAQ. V trimming: 2 bases; J trimming: 4 bases; junction bases outside the gene matches: 16. The CDR3 runs to 18 residues. CDR3 in amino acids: CASSLFGRRQGSGYGYTF. CDR3 in DNA: TGTGCCAGCAGCTTATTCGGAAGAAGACAGGGAAGTGGCTATGGCTACACCTTC.

V is TRBV7-9 and J is TRBJ2-3, with TRBD2 identical over 7 bases. Trimming removed 2 bases from V and 3 bases from J; junction bases left unmatched: 5. The CDR3 is 15 amino acids. Germline CDR1 reads SEHNR; CDR2 reads FQNEAQ (reference sequence). CDR3 in DNA: TGTGCCAGCAGCTTAACGGGAGGCGGGACAGATACGCAGTATTTT. Residues: CASSLTGGGTDTQYF.

The J gene is TRBJ2-4, the V gene TRBV5-4; the match to TRBD1 covers 8 bases. CDR1 and CDR2 from the germline V gene are SGHNT and YYREEE (reference sequence). The length of the CDR3 is 13 residues. J was trimmed by 8 bases and V by 4 bases; bases with no gene match: 5. CDR3 in amino acids: CASSTDRVDIQYF. The CDR3 nucleotides are TGTGCCAGCAGCACGGACAGGGTCGACATTCAGTACTTC.

The genes are TRBV6-5 and TRBJ1-1; D not resolved. The CDR3 loop spans 11 amino acids. Trimming removed 5 bases from V and 4 bases from J, with 5 bases in between. Germline assignment: CDR1 MNHEY and CDR2 SVGAGI. The CDR3 sequence: CASSESTEAFF. CDR3 bases: TGTGCCAGCAGTGAGAGCACTGAAGCTTTCTTT.

The chain uses TRBV4-2 and TRBJ2-1; 13 bases map to TRBD2. The V segment lost 4 bases and the J segment 7 bases; nucleotides outside the gene matches: 4. Germline loops: CDR1 LGHNA, CDR2 YNFKEQ. CDR3 length equals 15 residues. This CDR3 is CASSPWGLAGNEQFF. In nucleotides, the CDR3 is TGTGCCAGCAGCCCCTGGGGACTAGCGGGGAATGAGCAGTTCTTC.

This clone was found once. The genes are TRBV28 and TRBJ2-7; 10 nucleotides agree with TRBD1. V lost 6 bases, J lost 5 bases, and 10 bases stayed unmatched. The CDR3 consists of 15 residues. Germline CDR1 is MDHEN and CDR2 is SYDVKM. The CDR3, as DNA: TGTGCCAGCAGCCGGGGACAGGGGTACTGGGACGAGCAGTACTTC. Translating it yields CASSRGQGYWDEQYF.

This rearrangement joins TRBV19 to TRBJ2-7; tentatively, D is TRBD1 (6 bases). Germline V lookup: CDR1 LNHDA, CDR2 SQIVND (reference sequence). This CDR3 spans 14 amino acids. The V gene lost 3 bases and the J gene lost 3 bases, with 12 bases spanning the gap. For the CDR3, the DNA is TGTGCCAGTAGTATGGACAGTCCTTTCTACGAGCAGTACTTC. Translation: CASSMDSPFYEQYF.

The V gene is TRBV7-2, the J gene TRBJ2-2, with D unclear. Deletions cut 3 bases from V and 8 bases from J, with 7 bases between. The CDR3 has 12 amino acids. The germline CDR1 and CDR2 sequences are SGHTA and FQGNSA. The CDR3 DNA reads as TGTGCCAGCAGCTTCAGGTGGGGGGAGCTGTTTTTT. Its protein product is CASSFRWGELFF.

V is TRBV7-3 and J is TRBJ2-3; unclear D gene. Germline V gene lookup returns CDR1 SGHTA and CDR2 FQGTGA. Trimming stripped 1 base from V and 5 bases from J, with 7 bases between. This CDR3 is 13 amino acids long. The CDR3 loop reads CASSLSLKDTQYF. In DNA form, the CDR3 reads TGTGCCAGCAGCTTAAGTCTGAAAGATACGCAGTATTTT.

The sample holds one count of this clone. No conserved phenylalanine or tryptophan is present at the end of the CDR3, so a read error is the likely explanation. The rearrangement uses TRBV19 and TRBJ1-1; the D is unclear. V lost 8 bases and J 6 bases, leaving 10 bases between the germline ends. Germline values: CDR1 LNHDA, CDR2 SQIVND (reference sequence). The CDR3 sequence is 11 residues long. CDR3 sequence reads: CASVRKAEAFL. The CDR3 nucleotides are TGTGCCAGTGTACGTAAGGCTGAAGCTTTCCTT.

J is TRBJ2-1 and V is TRBV18; 11 nucleotides line up with TRBD2. V gave up 3 bases and J gave up 6 bases; unmatched junction bases: 7. The V gene's germline CDR1 is KGHSH and CDR2 LQKENI. The CDR3 loop spans 16 amino acids. The CDR3 protein is CASSPISGGARNEQFF. CDR3 bases: TGTGCCAGCTCACCCATTAGCGGGGGGGCCCGCAATGAGCAGTTCTTC.

CDR3 DNA sequence: TGTGCCAGTAGTCCCGGTAGGGCTCCGAGCAATCAGCCCCAGCATTTT. This codes for CASSPGRAPSNQPQHF. This chain links TRBV19 with TRBJ1-5; D uncertain. The germline CDR1 and CDR2 sequences are LNHDA and SQIVND (reference sequence). CDR3 length: 16 residues. V dropped 5 bases and J dropped 1 base, with 15 bases sitting between them.

The rearrangement joins TRBV6-6 to TRBJ1-5; D is perhaps TRBD1 (5 bases). V lost 6 bases and J 0 bases, leaving 12 bases between the germline ends. This CDR3 contains 15 residues. The germline CDR1 and CDR2 sequences are MNHNY and SVGAGI (reference sequence). CDR3 in amino acids: CASSRDSYSNQPQHF. The CDR3 nucleotides read TGTGCCAGCAGCCGCGACAGTTATAGCAATCAGCCCCAGCATTTT.

This chain uses TRBV12-1 with TRBJ2-7; the D call in the table, TRBD2, was not verified against the DNA. TRBV12-1 is reported as a pseudogene. This CDR3 spans 14 amino acids. CDR3 sequence reads: CASSPPDYSYEQYF. The DNA of the CDR3 is TGTGCCAGCAGCCCCCCGGACTACTCCTACGAGCAGTACTTC.

This clone was detected only once. This chain links TRBV15 with TRBJ1-1; possibly TRBD1 for D (5 bases). The CDR3 extends over 14 amino acids. Germline CDR1 LNHNV, CDR2 YYDKDF (reference sequence). The V gene lost 9 bases and the J gene lost 2 bases, with 16 bases spanning the gap. The CDR3: CATGTWAENTEAFF. The CDR3 DNA follows: TGTGCCACGGGGACTTGGGCAGAAAACACTGAAGCTTTCTTT.

The CDR3 DNA follows: TGTGCCAGCAGCTTATCTACAGATACGCAGTATTTT. This gives the protein CASSLSTDTQYF. This chain joins TRBV5-4 and TRBJ2-3; D remains ambiguous. V lost 2 bases and J lost 3, with 4 bases in between. The CDR3 runs 12 residues. Per germline, CDR1 SGHNT and CDR2 YYREEE (reference sequence).

As DNA, the CDR3 is TGTGCCAGCAGCCCCTCGTCACCTACTCATTCACCCCTCCACTTT. Translated: CASSPSSPTHSPLHF. The chain is built from TRBV28 and TRBJ1-6; unclear D gene. Trimming cost V 6 bases and J 8 bases, with 17 bases left between them. This CDR3 has 15 residues. Germline V gene data show CDR1 as MDHEN and CDR2 as SYDVKM.

The V and J genes are TRBV28 and TRBJ2-7, with TRBD2 identical over 8 bases. J gave up 7 bases and V 6 bases, and 11 bases lay outside the gene matches. The CDR3 extends over 14 amino acids. Per the germline V gene, CDR1 is MDHEN and CDR2 is SYDVKM. The CDR3 DNA is TGTGCCAGCAGCCGGCGAGCGGGAGTAGAGGAGCAGTACTTC. Encoded protein: CASSRRAGVEEQYF.

The genes are TRBV2 and TRBJ1-2, with D tentatively TRBD1 (6 bases). The germline gives CDR1 SNHLY, CDR2 FYNNEI. V shed 5 bases and J shed 8 bases, with 15 bases lying between them. The CDR3 length is 13 residues. CDR3 in amino acids: CASSLQGPEGYTF. CDR3 sequence (DNA): TGTGCCAGCAGTCTCCAGGGGCCGGAAGGCTACACCTTC.

J is TRBJ1-1 and V is TRBV14; D unresolved. Germline V lookup: CDR1 SGHDN, CDR2 FVKESK. V was trimmed by 0 bases and J by 3 bases, leaving 8 bases between them. The CDR3 sequence is 14 residues long. CDR3 sequence reads: CASSQDLGYTEAFF. CDR3 DNA: TGTGCCAGCAGCCAAGATCTGGGGTACACTGAAGCTTTCTTT.

The chain combines TRBV7-2 with TRBJ1-4; D unresolved. The germline gives CDR1 SGHTA, CDR2 FQGNSA. Trimming removed 5 bases from V and 0 bases from J, with 7 bases in between. The CDR3 contains 14 residues. CDR3 coding DNA: TGTGCCAGCAGCCCGAACCCAACTAATGAAAAACTGTTTTTT. The encoded protein is CASSPNPTNEKLFF.

The chain uses TRBV6-5 and TRBJ2-7; TRBD1 matches 7 bases. CDR1 and CDR2 (germline): MNHEY, SVGAGI. The CDR3 sequence is 14 residues long. The V gene end was trimmed by 5 bases and the J gene end by 2 bases; junction bases not matched to a gene: 6. The CDR3 DNA reads TGTGCCAGCAGTCAAAACAGGGGCGCCTACGAGCAGTACTTC. Its translation is CASSQNRGAYEQYF.